This record concerns one T cell receptor (beta chain) sequence. The CDR3 extends over 15 amino acids. Germline V gives CDR1 SGHVS, CDR2 FNYEAQ. V trimming: 5 bases; J trimming: 7 bases; junction bases outside the gene matches: 8. Profiled with immunoSEQ multiplex PCR; TCRdb holds only in-frame clones, not every one. The sample has tens of thousands of clones, roughly 87% seen once; the top ten hold 2% to 2.5%. The sample comes from a study of T cells after posttransplantation cyclophosphamide. A marrow graft followed busulfan-fludarabine conditioning, with cyclophosphamide on days +3 and +4. V gene TRBV7-6 combines with J gene TRBJ2-1; 10 bases align to TRBD1. This sequence was found in a male patient between 55 and 70 years old who received an allogeneic stem cell transplant from a related donor and was CMV-positive. The graft donor may have given rise to some T cells. The sample in question was PBMCs, obtained 55 to 70 days after allogeneic stem cell transplant with posttransplant cyclophosphamide. In DNA form, the CDR3 reads TGTGCCAGCAGCCGGACCGGGACAGGGGTGAATGAGCAGTTCTTC. Translating gives CASSRTGTGVNEQFF.